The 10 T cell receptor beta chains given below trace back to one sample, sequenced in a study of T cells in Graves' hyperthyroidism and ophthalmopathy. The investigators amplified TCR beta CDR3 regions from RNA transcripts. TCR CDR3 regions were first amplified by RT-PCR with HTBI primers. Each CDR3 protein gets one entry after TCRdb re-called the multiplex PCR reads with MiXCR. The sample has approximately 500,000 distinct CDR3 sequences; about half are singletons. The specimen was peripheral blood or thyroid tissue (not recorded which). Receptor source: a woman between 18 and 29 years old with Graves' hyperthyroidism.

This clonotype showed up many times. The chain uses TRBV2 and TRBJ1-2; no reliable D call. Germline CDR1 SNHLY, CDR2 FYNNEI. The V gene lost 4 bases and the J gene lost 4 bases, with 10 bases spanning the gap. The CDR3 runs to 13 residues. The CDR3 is CASSAGLGYGYTF. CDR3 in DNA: TGTGCCAGCAGTGCCGGGCTTGGCTATGGCTACACCTTC.

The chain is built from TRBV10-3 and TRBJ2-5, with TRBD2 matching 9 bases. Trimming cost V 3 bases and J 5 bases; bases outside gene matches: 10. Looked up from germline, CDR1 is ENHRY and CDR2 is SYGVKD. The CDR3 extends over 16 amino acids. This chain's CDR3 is CAISDAPGLALETQYF. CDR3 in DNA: TGTGCCATCAGTGACGCTCCGGGACTAGCTCTGGAGACCCAGTACTTC.

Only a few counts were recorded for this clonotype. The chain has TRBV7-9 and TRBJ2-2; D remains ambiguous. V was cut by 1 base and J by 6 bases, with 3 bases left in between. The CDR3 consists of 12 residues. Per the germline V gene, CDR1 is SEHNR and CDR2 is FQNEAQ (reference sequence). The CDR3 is CASSLVPGELFF. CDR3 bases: TGTGCCAGCAGCTTAGTGCCCGGGGAGCTGTTTTTT. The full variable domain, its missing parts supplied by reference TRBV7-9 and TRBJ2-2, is DTGVSQNPRHKITKRGQNVTFRCDPISEHNRLYWYRQTLGQGPEFLTYFQNEAQLEKSRLLSDRFSAERPKGSFSTLEIQRTEQGDSAMYLCASSLVPGELFFGEGSRLTVL.

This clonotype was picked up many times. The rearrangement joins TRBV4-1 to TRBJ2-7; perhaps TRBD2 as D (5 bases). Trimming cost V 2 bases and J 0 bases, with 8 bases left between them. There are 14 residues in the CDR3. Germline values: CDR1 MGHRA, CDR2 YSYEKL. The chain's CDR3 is CASSQSGNSYEQYF. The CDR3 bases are TGCGCCAGCAGCCAAAGCGGAAACTCCTACGAGCAGTACTTC.

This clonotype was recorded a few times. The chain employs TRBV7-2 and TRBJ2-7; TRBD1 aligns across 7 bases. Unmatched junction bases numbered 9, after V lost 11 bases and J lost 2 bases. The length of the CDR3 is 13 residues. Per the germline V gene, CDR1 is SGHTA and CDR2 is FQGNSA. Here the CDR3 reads CAWSPGQAYEQYF. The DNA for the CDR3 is TGTGCCTGGAGCCCCGGACAGGCCTACGAGCAGTACTTC.

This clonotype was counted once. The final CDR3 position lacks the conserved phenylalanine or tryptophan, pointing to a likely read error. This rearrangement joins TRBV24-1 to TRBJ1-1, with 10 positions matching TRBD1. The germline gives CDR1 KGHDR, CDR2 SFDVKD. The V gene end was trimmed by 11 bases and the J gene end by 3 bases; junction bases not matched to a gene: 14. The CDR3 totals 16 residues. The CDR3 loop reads CASSPQDRGCYTEAFL. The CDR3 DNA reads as TGTGCCAGCTCACCACAGGACAGGGGGTGCTACACTGAAGCTTTCCTT.

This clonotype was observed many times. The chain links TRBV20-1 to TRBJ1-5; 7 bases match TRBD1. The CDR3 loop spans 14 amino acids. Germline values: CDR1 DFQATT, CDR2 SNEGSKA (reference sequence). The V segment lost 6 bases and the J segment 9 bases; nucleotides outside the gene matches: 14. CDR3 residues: CSAQPGQPFGPQHF. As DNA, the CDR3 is TGCAGTGCGCAGCCGGGACAGCCCTTTGGGCCCCAGCATTTT.

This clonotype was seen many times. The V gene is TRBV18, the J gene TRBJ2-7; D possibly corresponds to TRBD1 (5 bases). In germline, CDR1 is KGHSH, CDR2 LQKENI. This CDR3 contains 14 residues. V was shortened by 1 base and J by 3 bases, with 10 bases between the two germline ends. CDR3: CASSPLDRVYEQYF. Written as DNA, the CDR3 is TGTGCCAGCTCACCACTCGACAGAGTCTACGAGCAGTACTTC.

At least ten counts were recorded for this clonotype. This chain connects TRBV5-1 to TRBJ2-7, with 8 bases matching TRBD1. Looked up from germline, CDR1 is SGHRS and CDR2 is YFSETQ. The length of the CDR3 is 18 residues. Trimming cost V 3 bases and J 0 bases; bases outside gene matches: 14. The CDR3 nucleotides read TGCGCCAGCAGCTGGACCTACGACAGGGGAGCGAGCTCCTACGAGCAGTACTTC. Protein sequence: CASSWTYDRGASSYEQYF.

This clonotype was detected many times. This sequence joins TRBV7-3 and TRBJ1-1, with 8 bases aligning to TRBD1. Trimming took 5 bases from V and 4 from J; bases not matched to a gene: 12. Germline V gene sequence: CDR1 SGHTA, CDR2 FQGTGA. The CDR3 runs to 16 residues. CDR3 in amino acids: CASSTTYAGGVTEAFF. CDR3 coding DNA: TGTGCCAGCAGCACTACCTACGCAGGGGGCGTCACTGAAGCTTTCTTT.